The rows below give T cell receptor beta chains drawn from one sample of a study of shared clonotypes between healthy human individuals. Sequencing was performed with immunoSEQ multiplex PCR; in TCRdb, only in-frame clones are kept and a portion is missing. The sample lists 950,000 to 1,300,000 clones, roughly 75% occurring once. Sequencing was performed on memory CD4+ T cells sorted from blood. The receptors were gathered from a man younger than 30 in good health. Both conserved end residues are part of each CDR3. Each record gives: CDR3 DNA, CDR3 protein, clone size, D gene, J gene, CDR3 length, V gene. A D gene is named only where the DNA matches it firmly. The size of a clone is reported for some rows only, either as once, few or many, or as a class for expanded clones.

TGTGCCAGCAGCCTTTATGGACTAGCAAAAGTCTACGAGCAGTACTTC	CASSLYGLAKVYEQYF	-	TRBD2	TRBJ2-7	16	TRBV27
TGTGCCAGCACCGAGGGGACTAGCGGTACCAAAAACATTCAGTACTTC	CASTEGTSGTKNIQYF	-	TRBD2	TRBJ2-4	16	TRBV5-6
TGTGCCAGCAGCGTATCAGGGACAGGGTGGGAGACCCAGTACTTC	CASSVSGTGWETQYF	-	TRBD1	TRBJ2-5	15	TRBV9
TGTGCCAGCAGCTGGGGACACAGCACAGATACGCAGTATTTT	CASSWGHSTDTQYF	few	-	TRBJ2-3	14	TRBV7-6
TGTGCCAGCAGACCAACAGGGGTGGCTAGCACAGATACGCAGTATTTT	CASRPTGVASTDTQYF	-	TRBD1	TRBJ2-3	16	TRBV2
TGTGCCAGCAGGGGGGGACTAGCGGGAGCCGATACGCAGTATTTT	CASRGGLAGADTQYF	-	TRBD2	TRBJ2-3	15	TRBV7-2
TGTGCCAGCAGCCATTCTAGCGGGAGCTACGAGCAGTACTTC	CASSHSSGSYEQYF	-	TRBD2	TRBJ2-7	14	TRBV7-9
TGCGCCAGCAGCTCCATTCCCGGGACAGGGACCGAGCAGTACTTC	CASSSIPGTGTEQYF	-	TRBD1	TRBJ2-7	15	TRBV5-1
TGTGCCAGCAGCGGGACAGGTGCAAAGGAAAAACTGTTTTTT	CASSGTGAKEKLFF	few	TRBD1	TRBJ1-4	14	TRBV2
TGTGCCAGCAGCTTAGCACTCGGGAGGATCGAGACCCAGTACTTC	CASSLALGRIETQYF	-	TRBD2	TRBJ2-5	15	TRBV7-9
TGTGCCAGTAGTTTCCGGGACTCAGAAGGGGCTTTCTTT	CASSFRDSEGAFF	-	-	TRBJ1-1	13	TRBV19
TGTGCCAGCAGCATGACAGGGTTTCGCGGCTACACCTTC	CASSMTGFRGYTF	-	TRBD1	TRBJ1-2	13	TRBV2
TGTGCCAGCAGCCACCGCAGCACAGCGAACACTGAAGCTTTCTTT	CASSHRSTANTEAFF	few	-	TRBJ1-1	15	TRBV7-8
TGTGCCAGCAGCCGGGACCTACAGGGGGATACGCAGTATTTT	CASSRDLQGDTQYF	-	TRBD1	TRBJ2-3	14	TRBV11-2
TGCGCCAGCAGCTTGGTAGCGGGGGCGAACACTGAAGCTTTCTTT	CASSLVAGANTEAFF	-	-	TRBJ1-1	15	TRBV5-1
TGCGCCAGCAGCCACCCCACATGGACGACCGCGAACACCGGGGAGCTGTTTTTT	CASSHPTWTTANTGELFF	-	-	TRBJ2-2	18	TRBV4-1
TGCGCCAGCAGCTCCCCTAGCTACGAGCAGTACTTC	CASSSPSYEQYF	-	-	TRBJ2-7	12	TRBV5-1
TGTGCCAGCAGCTTGACTAGCGGCAACAATGAGCAGTTCTTC	CASSLTSGNNEQFF	few	TRBD2	TRBJ2-1	14	TRBV5-4
TGCGCCAGCAGGGTGGGCACAGATACGCAGTATTTT	CASRVGTDTQYF	-	-	TRBJ2-3	12	TRBV5-1
TGTGCCTGGAGCACAGGAAAAGGGGATTCACCCCTCCACTTT	CAWSTGKGDSPLHF	-	-	TRBJ1-6	14	TRBV30
TGTGCCAGCAGCTTAGGAGGCGGGAGAGGGGGCCACGAGCAGTACTTC	CASSLGGGRGGHEQYF	-	-	TRBJ2-7	16	TRBV7-2
TGTGCCTGGAGTCCCCTCTATGGCTACACCTTC	CAWSPLYGYTF	-	-	TRBJ1-2	11	TRBV30
TGTGCCAGCAGCGAGCTACTAGCGAGAGAGACCCAGTACTTC	CASSELLARETQYF	-	TRBD2	TRBJ2-5	14	TRBV2
TGTGCCAGCAGCTTGGGAGGGGCCTCCACTATAATACCCCTCCACTTT	CASSLGGASTIIPLHF	-	-	TRBJ1-6	16	TRBV5-4
TGCGCCAGCAGCCAAGGGACAGGACCCTCACCCCTCCACTTT	CASSQGTGPSPLHF	-	TRBD1	TRBJ1-6	14	TRBV4-3
TGTGCCAGCAGTGTGGGCGGGGGGGACTTGAATGAGCAGTTCTTC	CASSVGGGDLNEQFF	-	TRBD2	TRBJ2-1	15	TRBV6-4
TGTGCCAGCACACTCCGCACGTCTACCTGGCGGGCCCCGGGAGGCACAGATACGCAGTATTTT	CASTLRTSTWRAPGGTDTQYF	-	-	TRBJ2-3	21	TRBV2
TGTGCCAGCAGCACCGGGGGGGGATACGAGCAGTACTTC	CASSTGGGYEQYF	-	TRBD2	TRBJ2-7	13	TRBV11-2
TGTGCCAGCAGCTTAGTTGGGACAGGGAGACAAGAGACCCAGTACTTC	CASSLVGTGRQETQYF	-	TRBD1	TRBJ2-5	16	TRBV11-2
TGTGCCAGCAGTCCCGCCGACAGAACTGAAGCTTTCTTT	CASSPADRTEAFF	-	-	TRBJ1-1	13	TRBV6-6
TGTGCCAGCTCACGGGACAGTACTTTCAATCAGCCCCAGCATTTT	CASSRDSTFNQPQHF	-	TRBD1	TRBJ1-5	15	TRBV18
TGCAGCGGACAGGGGAACACCGGGGAGCTGTTTTTT	CSGQGNTGELFF	-	TRBD1	TRBJ2-2	12	TRBV29-1
TGTGCCAGCAGCTTAGACGTAGGCAGGGGGCGGTGGGATGAGCAGTTCTTC	CASSLDVGRGRWDEQFF	-	TRBD1	TRBJ2-1	17	TRBV7-9
TGTGCCAGCAGGGGGGGGCTGGATGAAAAACTGTTTTTT	CASRGGLDEKLFF	-	-	TRBJ1-4	13	TRBV28
TGTGCCAGCAGCAACCGACAGGGGGCCGTGAACACTGAAGCTTTCTTT	CASSNRQGAVNTEAFF	-	TRBD1	TRBJ1-1	16	TRBV11-2
TGTGCCAGCAGCTTAAGGGGAGTGTCCTACAATGAGCAGTTCTTC	CASSLRGVSYNEQFF	-	-	TRBJ2-1	15	TRBV7-2
TGTGCCAGCAGCCCGGACACTTACAATGAGCAGTTCTTC	CASSPDTYNEQFF	few	-	TRBJ2-1	13	TRBV5-5
TGCAGTGCAAATCGCGGTGAAGCTTTCTTT	CSANRGEAFF	-	-	TRBJ1-1	10	TRBV20-1
TGTGCCAGCAGGCTAGCGGGAGCCGGGGTCACAGATACGCAGTATTTT	CASRLAGAGVTDTQYF	-	TRBD2	TRBJ2-3	16	TRBV7-2
TGCGCCAGCAGCCTGAGGGGCGGGGGCTACGAGCAGTACTTC	CASSLRGGGYEQYF	-	TRBD2	TRBJ2-7	14	TRBV5-1
TGTGCCAGCAGCGTAGAAGACAGCTGGGGGTATGGCTACACCTTC	CASSVEDSWGYGYTF	-	-	TRBJ1-2	15	TRBV9
TGTGCCAGCAGCTTGGTAGCGGGAGGCGCCTACAATGAGCAGTTCTTC	CASSLVAGGAYNEQFF	-	TRBD2	TRBJ2-1	16	TRBV5-6
TGTGCCGGCAGGGGGACTAGCGGGAGTTGGTACTTC	CAGRGTSGSWYF	-	TRBD2	TRBJ2-7	12	TRBV5-4
TGTGCCAGCGGTCTAGCGGGGAGATTCACAGATACGCAGTATTTT	CASGLAGRFTDTQYF	few	TRBD2	TRBJ2-3	15	TRBV27
TGTGCCAGCAGGGGTGGCGACAATGAGCAGTTCTTC	CASRGGDNEQFF	few	-	TRBJ2-1	12	TRBV2
TGTGCCTGGTCGGCAGGACCAGCTAACTATGGCTACACCTTC	CAWSAGPANYGYTF	-	-	TRBJ1-2	14	TRBV30
TGCACCAGCAGTTCAACTAGCGGACCCTATGATGAGCAGTTCTTC	CTSSSTSGPYDEQFF	-	TRBD2	TRBJ2-1	15	TRBV10-2
TGTGCCAGCAGCACACGGGGGGGCTTTACAAATGAGCAGTTCTTC	CASSTRGGFTNEQFF	few	TRBD2	TRBJ2-1	15	TRBV14
TGTGCCATCACGGAACAGGGGAGGACCGGGGAGCTGTTTTTT	CAITEQGRTGELFF	-	-	TRBJ2-2	14	TRBV10-3
TGTGCCAGCAGCTTATACCTAGCGGGAGGCCTGGTCTACGAGCAGTACTTC	CASSLYLAGGLVYEQYF	-	TRBD2	TRBJ2-7	17	TRBV7-2
TGTGCCAGCAGCTTAGGTAGCGGGATCAATGAGCAGTTCTTC	CASSLGSGINEQFF	-	TRBD2	TRBJ2-1	14	TRBV7-9
TGCAGCGTCATAACCAGGTTGGCCGAGCAGTACTTC	CSVITRLAEQYF	once	-	TRBJ2-7	12	TRBV29-1
TGTGCCAGCAGTGAAATGGGCAGGTCAACGGGGGAAAAACTGTTTTTT	CASSEMGRSTGEKLFF	-	-	TRBJ1-4	16	TRBV2
TGCGCCAGCAGCCAAGACGGGGCTAGCACAGATACGCAGTATTTT	CASSQDGASTDTQYF	-	-	TRBJ2-3	15	TRBV4-1
TGCAGCGTTGATCATGGGCAGGGGGTTACCGGGGAGCTGTTTTTT	CSVDHGQGVTGELFF	-	TRBD1	TRBJ2-2	15	TRBV29-1